Shown below are 27 T cell receptor beta chains from a single sample sequenced in a study of T-cell reconstitution after alpha-beta-depleted transplantation in children. The library targeted TCRbeta and was prepared with unique molecular identifiers. Using its own MiXCR run on the PCR reads, TCRdb lists one record per CDR3 protein. Among roughly 180,000 distinct CDR3 sequences listed, about 15% were seen once. Material: PBMCs from the stem cell graft donor, obtained from the stem cell graft. The receptors originated from a human donor who donated a stem cell graft to a child with acute lymphoblastic leukemia.

This clonotype has at least ten counts. The genes are TRBV28 and TRBJ2-2, with a possible D match to TRBD2 (6 bases). Trimming pared 2 bases from V and 7 bases from J, leaving 8 bases between. This CDR3 spans 13 amino acids. Germline V gene lookup returns CDR1 MDHEN and CDR2 SYDVKM. In DNA, the CDR3 is TGTGCCAGCAGTTTAGGGGGGATCGGGGAGCTGTTTTTT. Translation gives CASSLGGIGELFF.

The rearrangement uses TRBV5-5 and TRBJ2-3, with 7 nucleotides matching TRBD1. Germline trimming cut 0 bases from V and 5 bases from J; bases unmatched to any gene: 6. CDR1 is SGHKS and CDR2 is YYEKEE in the germline V gene (reference sequence). The CDR3 loop spans 15 amino acids. CDR3 in amino acids: CASSLAQTGKDTQYF. In DNA, the CDR3 is TGTGCCAGCAGCTTGGCCCAGACAGGGAAAGATACGCAGTATTTT.

As for this clonotype: This may be a read error, as it is one base from a much larger clone. The J gene is TRBJ2-7, the V gene TRBV10-2; D might be TRBD1 (6 bases). Looked up from germline, CDR1 is WSHSY and CDR2 is SAAADI. Deletions cut 6 bases from V and 5 bases from J, with 14 bases between. The CDR3 is made up of 13 amino acids. CDR3 in DNA: TGCGCCAGCAGCCCGGGACAAACCCACGAGCAGTACTTC. It is translated as CASSPGQTHEQYF.

The chain has TRBV27 and TRBJ1-1; 7 nucleotides agree with TRBD1. J gave up 4 bases and V 6 bases, and 8 bases lay outside the gene matches. Germline loops: CDR1 MNHEY, CDR2 SMNVEV (reference sequence). CDR3 length equals 14 residues. The CDR3 DNA sequence: TGTGCCAGCAGCCGAGGGGGCGTTGGCACTGAAGCTTTCTTT. Residues: CASSRGGVGTEAFF.

This clonotype was counted ten times or more. J is TRBJ1-2 and V is TRBV20-1, with 9 bases fitting TRBD1. This CDR3 contains 13 residues. The trim removed 7 bases at V and 2 bases at J, leaving 5 bases unmatched. CDR1 is DFQATT and CDR2 is SNEGSKA in the germline V gene (reference sequence). For the CDR3, the DNA is TGCAGTGGCCGGACAGGGGTCAACTATGGCTACACCTTC. This codes for CSGRTGVNYGYTF.

This clonotype was seen ten or more times. The chain recombines TRBV20-1 with TRBJ2-1; no firm D call. Germline CDR1 DFQATT, CDR2 SNEGSKA (reference sequence). V was shortened by 1 base and J by 3 bases, with 10 bases between the two germline ends. CDR3 length equals 14 residues. CDR3 coding DNA: TGCAGTGCTAGAGGGCTAGGCCGCTACAATGAGCAGTTCTTC. Protein product: CSARGLGRYNEQFF.

Concerning this clonotype: A much larger clone sits a single nucleotide away, making a read error possible. The chain employs TRBV20-1 and TRBJ2-4; D is possibly TRBD2 (5 bases). With 6 bases removed from V and 8 bases from J, the gap between germline ends came to 26 bases. CDR1 and CDR2 (germline): DFQATT, SNEGSKA (reference sequence). The CDR3 runs to 16 residues. The CDR3 sequence is CSARSTGKGIGYIQYF. The CDR3 region has the DNA TGCAGTGCGCGATCCACCGGGAAAGGGATAGGATACATTCAGTACTTC.

This clonotype was detected many times. The chain combines TRBV7-9 with TRBJ1-3; no clear D gene. The CDR3 runs 15 residues. Germline V CDR1 and CDR2: SEHNR, FQNEAQ (reference sequence). The V gene lost 5 bases and the J gene lost 3 bases, with 14 bases spanning the gap. CDR3 amino acids: CASSIGVDGGNTIYF. In DNA, the CDR3 is TGTGCCAGCAGCATTGGGGTCGACGGTGGAAACACCATATATTTT.

This sequence joins TRBV20-1 and TRBJ2-3; D could derive from TRBD1 or TRBD2 (5 bases each). Trimming cost V 5 bases and J 2 bases, with 11 bases left between them. CDR1 and CDR2 from the germline V gene are DFQATT and SNEGSKA (reference sequence). The CDR3 runs 13 residues. CDR3 nucleotide sequence: TGCAGTGCTGGGGACGGAAACACAGATACGCAGTATTTT. Its protein product is CSAGDGNTDTQYF.

The V and J genes are TRBV20-1 and TRBJ1-2, with TRBD1 matching 7 bases. V was pared by 0 bases and J by 6 bases, with 13 bases of the junction left unmatched. Looked up from germline, CDR1 is DFQATT and CDR2 is SNEGSKA (reference sequence). The CDR3 runs 16 residues. The chain's CDR3 is CSARDLKNRGGDGYTF. As DNA, the CDR3 is TGCAGTGCTAGAGATCTGAAGAACAGGGGCGGCGATGGCTACACCTTC.

This clonotype showed up many times. The chain couples TRBV11-2 to TRBJ2-7; perhaps TRBD1 as D (6 bases). The CDR3 has 15 residues. V was trimmed by 0 bases and J by 2 bases, leaving 11 bases between them. Germline CDR1 SGHAT, CDR2 FQNNGV. The CDR3 is CASSLEQGGPYEQYF. CDR3 coding DNA: TGTGCCAGCAGCTTAGAACAGGGTGGTCCCTACGAGCAGTACTTC.

This clonotype was seen a few times. V usage is TRBV7-2 and J usage is TRBJ1-6; weak D call: TRBD1 (5 bases). The V end was cut by 5 bases, the J end by 10 bases, with 15 bases between. This CDR3 comprises 14 residues. In germline, CDR1 is SGHTA, CDR2 FQGNSA. CDR3 in amino acids: CASSLRRGGSPLHF. The CDR3 region has the DNA TGTGCCAGCAGCCTTAGGAGGGGAGGCTCACCCCTCCACTTT.

Points on this clonotype: Just one base apart from a much larger clone, this may be a read error. The chain carries TRBV4-1 and TRBJ1-1; the D gene is possibly TRBD1 (5 bases). Germline CDR1 and CDR2: MGHRA and YSYEKL. With 2 bases removed from V and 5 bases from J, the gap between germline ends came to 18 bases. The CDR3 extends over 16 amino acids. The CDR3 nucleotides read TGCGCCAGCAGCCAAAACAGGATCAGGGAGGGGACTGAAGCTTTCTTT. As protein: CASSQNRIREGTEAFF.

The chain has TRBV19 and TRBJ1-5, with 9 positions matching TRBD1. The V and J ends lost 5 bases and 5 bases, in that order; junction bases with no gene match: 16. Germline V gene lookup returns CDR1 LNHDA and CDR2 SQIVND (reference sequence). This CDR3 is 18 amino acids long. In DNA form, the CDR3 reads TGTGCCAGTAGTCCCCGGGACAGGGAAAGATACAGGGATCAGCCCCAGCATTTT. Its translation: CASSPRDRERYRDQPQHF.

The chain carries TRBV25-1 and TRBJ1-5; D may be TRBD1 (5 bases). V dropped 3 bases and J dropped 4 bases, with 7 bases sitting between them. The CDR3 has 13 amino acids. Per the germline V gene, CDR1 is MGHDK and CDR2 is SYGVNS. Here the CDR3 DNA reads TGTGCCAGCAGTGACGGGGGGAATCAGCCCCAGCATTTT. This gives the protein CASSDGGNQPQHF.

Worth noting for this clonotype: This may arise from a read error, as a much more abundant clone is one base away. The rearrangement joins TRBV6-2 or TRBV6-3 to TRBJ2-3; the match to TRBD1 covers 8 bases. CDR1 and CDR2 (germline): MNHEY, SVGEGT. The CDR3 runs to 16 residues. J was trimmed by 5 bases and V by 5 bases; bases with no gene match: 12. The CDR3 region is CASSKTSTGGLDTQYF. The CDR3 DNA is TGTGCCAGCAGTAAGACTAGTACAGGGGGTTTAGATACGCAGTATTTT.

The CDR3 DNA reads as TGTGCCAGCAGCTTGGGACTAGCTATGCTAGGCATTCAGTACTTC. Translated: CASSLGLAMLGIQYF. The chain carries TRBV7-2 and TRBJ2-4, with 9 positions matching TRBD2. The CDR3 contains 15 residues. J gave up 9 bases and V 3 bases, and 9 bases lay outside the gene matches. The V gene's germline CDR1 is SGHTA and CDR2 FQGNSA. Full variable domain (missing parts from reference TRBV7-2 and TRBJ2-4): GAGVSQSPSNKVTEKGKDVELRCDPISGHTALYWYRQSLGQGLEFLIYFQGNSAPDKSGLPSDRFSAERTGGSVSTLTIQRTQQEDSAVYLCASSLGLAMLGIQYFGAGTRLSVL.

In its sample, this clonotype was seen many times. This rearrangement joins TRBV20-1 to TRBJ2-1; D remains unclear. The CDR3 length is 14 residues. Germline V gene sequence: CDR1 DFQATT, CDR2 SNEGSKA (reference sequence). V lost 1 base and J lost 6, with 13 bases in between. This CDR3 reads CSARASIGINEQFF. CDR3 bases: TGCAGTGCTAGAGCCAGTATAGGAATCAATGAGCAGTTCTTC.

Many counts were recorded for this clonotype. This CDR3 is CASSQLPGLNSPLHF. The CDR3 nucleotides are TGCGCCAGCAGCCAGCTACCAGGGTTGAATTCACCCCTCCACTTT. This chain joins TRBV5-1 and TRBJ1-6, with D possibly TRBD1 on 5 matching bases. The germline V gene encodes CDR1 SGHRS and CDR2 YFSETQ. The V end lost 4 bases, the J end lost 7 bases, and 15 bases lay between the germline ends. This CDR3 has 15 amino acids.

This clonotype showed up just a few times. This chain joins TRBV3-1 and TRBJ1-6; D is unclear. The CDR3 length is 15 residues. CDR1 is LGHDT, CDR2 YNNKEL, per germline (reference sequence). Trimming stripped 1 base from V and 10 bases from J, with 14 bases between. The DNA of the CDR3 is TGTGCCAGCAGCCAAGGACCGGCGCGAGGCTCACCCCTCCACTTT. Translating gives CASSQGPARGSPLHF.

This clonotype was seen repeatedly, ten times or more. This chain connects TRBV7-2 to TRBJ2-5; D unresolved. The CDR3 is 15 amino acids. Trimming took off 5 bases at V and 4 bases at J, with 17 bases between the two ends. CDR1 is SGHTA, CDR2 FQGNSA, per germline. The CDR3 nucleotides are TGTGCCAGCAGCCCCGGCCGAATCAGAACAGAGACCCAGTACTTC. Protein: CASSPGRIRTETQYF.

This clonotype was detected many times. The rearrangement links TRBV5-1 to TRBJ2-7; D unresolved. Germline V CDR1 and CDR2: SGHRS, YFSETQ. Trimming removed 2 bases from V and 1 base from J, with 7 bases in between. The CDR3 runs 13 residues. DNA of the CDR3: TGCGCCAGCAGCTTCGGAAGGTCCTACGAGCAGTACTTC. Residues: CASSFGRSYEQYF.

With regard to this clonotype: A clone one base away is much larger, so this may be a read error. This rearrangement joins TRBV20-1 to TRBJ2-3; D is undetermined. This CDR3 comprises 14 residues. The germline V gene has CDR1 DFQATT and CDR2 SNEGSKA (reference sequence). For the CDR3, the DNA is TGCAGTTCTAGATCGCATCTCGGGACAGATACGCAGTATTTT. This encodes CSSRSHLGTDTQYF.

The genes are TRBV12-3 or TRBV12-4 and TRBJ1-3; D ambiguous. This CDR3 is 14 amino acids long. Trimming cost V 5 bases and J 0 bases, with 8 bases left between them. The CDR3 is CASSIWNSGNTIYF. The CDR3 nucleotides are TGTGCCAGCAGTATATGGAACTCTGGAAACACCATATATTTT.

This clonotype showed up many times. V usage is TRBV7-9 and J usage is TRBJ2-2, with 9 bases matching TRBD2. This CDR3 spans 16 amino acids. The V segment lost 5 bases and the J segment 4 bases; nucleotides outside the gene matches: 8. Germline lookup yields CDR1 SEHNR and CDR2 FQNEAQ (reference sequence). The CDR3 spells CASSTSGRHTTGELFF. The CDR3 coding sequence is TGTGCCAGCAGCACCAGCGGGAGGCATACCACCGGGGAGCTGTTTTTT.

This clonotype has only a few counts. The chain links TRBV4-1 to TRBJ2-3, with 7 positions matching TRBD2. V shed 0 bases, J shed 5 bases, and the junction held 8 bases outside the gene matches. The CDR3 is 16 residues long. From germline, CDR1 is MGHRA and CDR2 YSYEKL. CDR3 sequence (DNA): TGCGCCAGCAGCCAAGATTTTAGGGCGGGAGAAGATACGCAGTATTTT. It yields the protein CASSQDFRAGEDTQYF.

This clonotype was recorded many times. The J gene is TRBJ1-2, the V gene TRBV6-1; D may be TRBD1 (5 bases). CDR1 and CDR2 from the germline V gene are MNHNS and SASEGT. This CDR3 has 15 amino acids. V lost 3 bases and J lost 4, with 15 bases in between. CDR3 loop: CASSDRGRGVYGYTF. For the CDR3, the DNA is TGTGCCAGCAGTGATCGCGGACGAGGGGTCTATGGCTACACCTTC.